This T cell receptor beta chain stems from a study of T cells in localized non-small cell lung cancer. The study, taken as a whole, reports: An association was observed between higher blood T cell density and longer overall survival. The study found T cell clonality highest in uninvolved adjacent lung, above tumor. Only one tumor region was sequenced, so heterogeneity remains possible. A median approximately 59 of the top 100 tumor clones appeared in adjacent lung.

This CDR3 comprises 15 residues. Germline values: CDR1 MNHGY, CDR2 SAAAGT. V was shortened by 5 bases and J by 4 bases, with 17 bases between the two germline ends. The assay was immunoSEQ multiplex PCR, and TCRdb's table has in-frame clones only and misses some. The sample lists some 2,000 clones; 23% were seen once. Notes on this clone: Its antigen is as yet unknown.

This TCR came from a woman aged 40-69 years with stage I squamous cell lung carcinoma. The sequencing here drew on lung tumor tissue, taken before any cancer treatment. The V gene is TRBV6-8, the J gene TRBJ1-2; no definite D call. CDR3 sequence reads: CASSPRRGGSYGYTF. Written as DNA, the CDR3 is TGTGCCAGCAGTCCCCGACGAGGCGGTAGCTATGGCTACACCTTC.